This T cell receptor (beta chain) was sequenced in a study of OX40 agonist ivuxolimab in advanced cancers. About this clone itself: The antigen remains unidentified.

The CDR3 is 13 amino acids. Germline lookup yields CDR1 MDHEN and CDR2 SYDVKM. With 1 base removed from V and 4 bases from J, the gap between germline ends came to 8 bases. Study-wide findings and caveats: Compared with CD4+, CD8+ T cells on average had more expanded clones. It was not determined which antigens were specifically recognized by the peripheral T cells that had undergone clonal expansion.

The assay was immunoSEQ multiplex PCR, and TCRdb's table has in-frame clones only and misses some. The sample consists of around 64,000 clones, approximately 90% of them appearing once. Samples were taken at baseline and on day 1 of cycles 4 and 7. V usage is TRBV28 and J usage is TRBJ2-7, with D possibly matching TRBD1 (6 bases). The sequence derives from an adult with an advanced solid tumor such as melanoma, head and neck, liver or kidney cancer. The sequencing used CD4+ or CD8+ T cells sorted from blood, collected in a trial of the OX40 agonist ivuxolimab. CDR3: CASSLLGTYEQYF. The CDR3 bases are TGTGCCAGCAGTTTATTAGGGACATACGAGCAGTACTTC.